Listed here are 10 T cell receptor beta chains from one sample, sequenced in a study of response to subunit inactivated influenza vaccine (dated by TCRdb to about 2018). The method was RT-PCR. For sequencing, an Illumina HiSeq 2500 was employed. TCRdb reran the public reads through fastp at Q25 and MiXCR, keeping productive beta chains. When rows share a CDR3 protein, they turn into one entry using the most common DNA and genes. For this sample the table gives fewer than 600,000 distinct CDR3 sequences, of which 6% to 9% were detected only once. Clones ranked in the top ten supply 13% of the sample. The material was PBMCs from blood, obtained less than 30 months after vaccination. Receptor source: a man aged 45-69 years who received an inactivated influenza vaccine. Donor details come from another sample of the same person, matched by shared clones.

The rearrangement uses TRBV20-1 and TRBJ2-7, with 8 bases matching TRBD2. Germline lookup yields CDR1 DFQATT and CDR2 SNEGSKA (reference sequence). V lost 0 bases, J lost 5 bases, and 9 bases stayed unmatched. This CDR3 has 15 amino acids. The DNA of the CDR3 is TGCAGTGCTAGAGATCAAGTAAGCGGGAGTAACGAGCAGTACTTC. Translation: CSARDQVSGSNEQYF.

This clonotype was counted ten times or more. The V call is TRBV7-6, the J call TRBJ2-7; 8 bases are shared with TRBD1. With 4 bases clipped from V and 5 bases from J, the junction kept 4 bases outside the gene matches. This CDR3 is built from 13 residues. The V gene's germline CDR1 is SGHVS and CDR2 FNYEAQ. In nucleotides, the CDR3 is TGTGCCAGCAGCTCCCGGGACAGGAACGAGCAGTACTTC. The encoded protein is CASSSRDRNEQYF.

The sample holds a few counts of this clonotype. The chain is built from TRBV12-3 or TRBV12-4 and TRBJ1-5; TRBD1 matches at 10 bases. J gave up 3 bases and V 9 bases, and 8 bases lay outside the gene matches. The CDR3 is made up of 15 amino acids. CDR3: CASNPGQGNNQPQHF. The CDR3 region has the DNA TGTGCCAGTAACCCGGGACAGGGGAACAATCAGCCCCAGCATTTT.

This clonotype was picked up a small number of times. The chain carries TRBV28 and TRBJ1-4; D is perhaps TRBD1 (6 bases). Germline CDR1 MDHEN, CDR2 SYDVKM. The CDR3 sequence is 14 residues long. Deletions cut 3 bases from V and 7 bases from J, with 12 bases between. The CDR3 here is CASSFQGRAEKLFF. Here the CDR3 DNA reads TGTGCCAGCAGTTTTCAGGGGAGAGCTGAAAAACTGTTTTTT.

This chain uses TRBV29-1 with TRBJ2-3; TRBD1 aligns across 7 bases. V trimming: 7 bases; J trimming: 2 bases; junction bases outside the gene matches: 6. The CDR3 extends over 13 amino acids. The germline gives CDR1 SQVTM, CDR2 ANQGSEA. The CDR3 region is CSGGGRVTDTQYF. The CDR3 DNA is TGCAGCGGAGGGGGCAGGGTCACAGATACGCAGTATTTT.

There are a few counts of this clonotype. V and J are TRBV6-5 and TRBJ2-1, with 8 positions matching TRBD1. V shed 2 bases, J shed 2 bases, and the junction held 5 bases outside the gene matches. The CDR3 is 16 amino acids. Germline CDR1 reads MNHEY; CDR2 reads SVGAGI. The CDR3 sequence is CASSYRDRPPYNEQFF. The CDR3 DNA sequence: TGTGCCAGCAGTTACCGGGACAGGCCACCCTACAATGAGCAGTTCTTC.

The genes are TRBV20-1 and TRBJ2-1, with D hard to call. The V gene lost 0 bases and the J gene lost 8 bases, with 17 bases spanning the gap. CDR3 length equals 15 residues. Germline V lookup: CDR1 DFQATT, CDR2 SNEGSKA (reference sequence). The CDR3 reads CSAREGNRALDEQFF. CDR3 nucleotide sequence: TGCAGTGCTAGAGAGGGGAATAGGGCTTTGGATGAGCAGTTCTTC.

This clonotype was counted ten times or more. The chain combines TRBV7-2 with TRBJ2-3, with TRBD2 identical over 9 bases. Germline lookup yields CDR1 SGHTA and CDR2 FQGNSA. V shed 3 bases and J 4 bases; nucleotides not matched to a gene: 5. CDR3 length: 15 residues. The CDR3 reads CASSFAGGYADTQYF. The CDR3 DNA follows: TGTGCCAGCAGCTTCGCGGGAGGGTATGCAGATACGCAGTATTTT.

This clonotype has only a few counts. The V and J genes are TRBV18 and TRBJ2-1; 8 nucleotides line up with TRBD2. Germline assignment: CDR1 KGHSH and CDR2 LQKENI. This CDR3 spans 16 amino acids. Unmatched junction bases numbered 4, after V lost 1 base and J lost 2 bases. This chain's CDR3 is CASSPRTSGTYNEQFF. In nucleotides, the CDR3 is TGTGCCAGCTCACCACGTACTAGCGGTACCTACAATGAGCAGTTCTTC.

This clonotype was detected a few times. This chain connects TRBV7-2 to TRBJ2-2; unclear D gene. The germline V gene has CDR1 SGHTA and CDR2 FQGNSA. V lost 2 bases, J lost 1 base, and 5 bases lay in between. There are 14 residues in the CDR3. The CDR3 DNA reads as TGTGCCAGCAGCTTATTCGGGAACACCGGGGAGCTGTTTTTT. Translating gives CASSLFGNTGELFF.